This passage covers 26 T cell receptor beta chains from one sample sequenced in a study of response to subunit inactivated influenza vaccine. MiXCR, run by TCRdb on the RT-PCR reads, gives a single entry per CDR3 protein. The data contain more than 600,000 distinct CDR3 sequences, under 20% of them singletons. Material: PBMCs from blood, obtained 5 days after vaccination. The receptor set was obtained from a man aged 50 or older who received an inactivated influenza vaccine.

A few counts support this clonotype. V usage is TRBV18 and J usage is TRBJ1-6; 7 nucleotides line up with TRBD1. This CDR3 is built from 12 residues. From germline, CDR1 is KGHSH and CDR2 LQKENI. After removal of 4 bases from V and 9 bases from J, the junction contained 0 bases not matched to a gene. Here the CDR3 DNA reads TGTGCCAGCTCACAGGGGGCTTCACCCCTCCACTTT. Translation gives CASSQGASPLHF.

This clonotype appeared a few times. The chain has TRBV6-1 and TRBJ1-1; the match to TRBD1 covers 7 bases. CDR3 length equals 13 residues. Germline CDR1 and CDR2: MNHNS and SASEGT. J gave up 6 bases and V 7 bases, and 8 bases lay outside the gene matches. In DNA, the CDR3 is TGTGCCAGCACCAAGACAGGGTTGGCTGAAGCTTTCTTT. Its protein product is CASTKTGLAEAFF.

This clonotype has more than one count but fewer than ten. The chain joins TRBV5-6 to TRBJ2-1; D uncertain. CDR1 SGHDT and CDR2 YYEEEE come from the germline V gene. V was clipped by 0 bases and J by 9 bases, with 13 bases between them. CDR3 length: 14 residues. CDR3 sequence reads: CASSLEAGWVEQFF. The CDR3 DNA follows: TGTGCCAGCAGCTTGGAGGCAGGCTGGGTTGAGCAGTTCTTC.

The chain carries TRBV6-5 and TRBJ1-2, with 8 bases identical to TRBD1. This CDR3 has 15 residues. Germline-derived CDR1 and CDR2 are MNHEY and SVGAGI. V lost 2 bases to trimming and J lost 7 bases; unmatched junction nucleotides: 9. The DNA for the CDR3 is TGTGCCAGCAGTTACAGGGCGCAGGGGGCGAGTGGCTACACCTTC. Its translation: CASSYRAQGASGYTF.

In this sample, this clonotype turned up many times. This chain uses TRBV7-9 with TRBJ2-7, with D possibly being TRBD1 (6 bases). V was pared by 5 bases and J by 2 bases, with 10 bases between. CDR1 and CDR2 from the germline V gene are SEHNR and FQNEAQ (reference sequence). The CDR3 has 13 amino acids. The CDR3 DNA sequence: TGTGCCAGCAGCCCCAGGGGACCCTACGAGCAGTACTTC. Amino acids: CASSPRGPYEQYF. Drawing the rest from reference TRBV7-9 and TRBJ2-7, the complete variable domain is DTGVSQNPRHKITKRGQNVTFRCDPISEHNRLYWYRQTLGQGPEFLTYFQNEAQLEKSRLLSDRFSAERPKGSFSTLEIQRTEQGDSAMYLCASSPRGPYEQYFGPGTRLTVT.

This clonotype was picked up a small number of times. The V call is TRBV4-2, the J call TRBJ2-1; 7 nucleotides line up with TRBD2. Per the germline V gene, CDR1 is LGHNA and CDR2 is YNFKEQ. This CDR3 region has 16 residues. The V segment lost 0 bases and the J segment 8 bases; nucleotides outside the gene matches: 10. The CDR3 reads CASSQDEGGRGDEQFF. The DNA for the CDR3 is TGTGCCAGCAGCCAAGATGAGGGCGGGAGAGGCGATGAGCAGTTCTTC.

This clonotype was observed a handful of times. V usage is TRBV6-4 and J usage is TRBJ2-7; D possibly corresponds to TRBD1 (6 bases). Germline CDR1 and CDR2: MRHNA and SNTAGT. Trimming left V 2 bases short and J 0 bases short, with 17 bases between. The CDR3 spans 17 residues. CDR3: CASSDKTGMKDSYEQYF. As DNA, the CDR3 is TGTGCCAGCAGTGACAAAACAGGGATGAAAGACTCCTACGAGCAGTACTTC.

This clonotype showed up just a few times. The junction shows a germline mismatch at one end, possibly a read error. This chain links TRBV5-5 with TRBJ2-1, with 7 bases identical to TRBD2. CDR3 length: 15 amino acids. Germline-derived CDR1 and CDR2 are SGHKS and YYEKEE (reference sequence). CDR3 DNA sequence: TGTGCCAGCAGCTCGACTAGCCTCTCCAACAATGAGCAGTTCTTC. It specifies CASSSTSLSNNEQFF.

Ten or more counts support this clonotype. The rearrangement joins TRBV6-2 or TRBV6-3 to TRBJ2-5, with TRBD1 matching over 10 bases. The CDR3 has 17 residues. Germline loops: CDR1 MNHEY, CDR2 SVGEGT. Unmatched junction bases numbered 14, after V lost 6 bases and J lost 4 bases. CDR3 sequence (DNA): TGTGCCAGCAGACCAGGTCGACGGACAGGGGGAGGAGAGACCCAGTACTTC. Its translation: CASRPGRRTGGGETQYF.

This clonotype was seen a few times. V gene TRBV29-1 combines with J gene TRBJ2-1, with 10 bases matching TRBD1. The CDR3 is 14 residues long. Losses at the gene ends were 6 bases for V and 6 bases for J; bases not matched to a gene: 8. Per the germline V gene, CDR1 is SQVTM and CDR2 is ANQGSEA. The CDR3 DNA reads TGCAGCGTGGCCGGGACAGGGGATAGCAATGAGCAGTTCTTC. Translated: CSVAGTGDSNEQFF.

Only a few counts were recorded for this clonotype. The J gene is TRBJ2-1, the V gene TRBV20-1, with TRBD2 identical over 13 bases. CDR1 is DFQATT and CDR2 is SNEGSKA in the germline V gene (reference sequence). There are 17 residues in the CDR3. The trim removed 0 bases at V and 9 bases at J, leaving 11 bases unmatched. Here the CDR3 reads CSARDPTSGGAYGEQFF. The CDR3 bases are TGCAGTGCTAGAGATCCCACTAGCGGGGGGGCCTACGGTGAGCAGTTCTTC.

Of note for this clonotype: Germline and junction disagree at one end, which may indicate a read error. The chain combines TRBV11-2 with TRBJ2-7; D is undetermined. Looked up from germline, CDR1 is SGHAT and CDR2 is FQNNGV. The CDR3 runs to 11 residues. CDR3 protein: CASSFSRVARF. In nucleotides, the CDR3 is TGTGCCAGCAGCTTCTCCCGCGTAGCCCGGTTC.

V and J are TRBV12-3 or TRBV12-4 and TRBJ1-5; no clear D. This CDR3 is 14 amino acids long. V was cut by 2 bases and J by 4 bases, with 9 bases left in between. The CDR3 sequence is CASSLQMLNQPQHF. The DNA for the CDR3 is TGTGCCAGCAGTTTACAAATGCTTAATCAGCCCCAGCATTTT.

The V call is TRBV14, the J call TRBJ2-1; D gene ambiguous. The germline V gene has CDR1 SGHDN and CDR2 FVKESK. V was clipped by 2 bases and J by 4 bases, with 6 bases between them. This CDR3 is 13 amino acids long. The CDR3 region has the DNA TGTGCCAGCAGCCAAAGTATTTACAATGAGCAGTTCTTC. The encoded protein is CASSQSIYNEQFF.

The chain has TRBV6-1 and TRBJ2-5; TRBD2 might be the D (6 bases). The V and J ends lost 6 bases and 0 bases respectively, with 11 bases between them. The CDR3 has 14 amino acids. Per the germline V gene, CDR1 is MNHNS and CDR2 is SASEGT. The CDR3: CASSQGGNQETQYF. The CDR3 nucleotides are TGTGCCAGCAGCCAAGGAGGGAACCAAGAGACCCAGTACTTC.

In nucleotides, the CDR3 is TGCAGTGCTACTAGCGGGAGGTCCCTGAGGGAGCAGTACTTC. Translated, it gives CSATSGRSLREQYF. The genes are TRBV20-1 and TRBJ2-7, with 11 bases lining up with TRBD2. The CDR3 totals 14 residues. The V segment lost 4 bases and the J segment 7 bases; nucleotides outside the gene matches: 9. The germline V gene encodes CDR1 DFQATT and CDR2 SNEGSKA (reference sequence).

There are a few counts of this clonotype. The chain combines TRBV7-2 with TRBJ2-7; possibly TRBD2 for D (6 bases). From germline, CDR1 is SGHTA and CDR2 FQGNSA. This CDR3 is 16 amino acids long. V was pared by 1 base and J by 5 bases, with 18 bases between. CDR3 protein: CASSLDGGLGSNEQYF. The CDR3 DNA sequence: TGTGCCAGCAGCTTAGACGGGGGTTTGGGGAGTAACGAGCAGTACTTC.

This clonotype was recorded a few times. The rearrangement links TRBV20-1 to TRBJ2-3, with D possibly being TRBD1 or TRBD2 (5 bases each). This CDR3 contains 16 residues. Germline values: CDR1 DFQATT, CDR2 SNEGSKA (reference sequence). The CDR3 region has the DNA TGCAGCGCGACCCGGGGCTATACGACTGGCACAGATACGCAGTATTTT. The encoded protein is CSATRGYTTGTDTQYF.

V is TRBV18 and J is TRBJ2-5; 7 positions match TRBD1. The germline CDR1 and CDR2 sequences are KGHSH and LQKENI. The J segment lost 4 bases and the V segment lost 4 bases, leaving 6 bases of the junction unmatched. This CDR3 has 14 amino acids. CDR3 loop: CASSRRQGPETQYF. The CDR3 coding sequence is TGTGCCAGCTCACGACGACAGGGTCCAGAGACCCAGTACTTC.

This clonotype was found a few times. The chain recombines TRBV10-3 with TRBJ2-7; 14 bases line up with TRBD2. The CDR3 totals 14 residues. J lost 4 bases, V lost 10 bases, and 6 bases had no gene match. Germline lookup yields CDR1 ENHRY and CDR2 SYGVKD. This CDR3 reads CATRTSGRSYEQYF. CDR3 coding DNA: TGTGCCACCAGGACTAGCGGGAGGTCGTACGAGCAGTACTTC.

Notes on this clonotype: A much larger clone lies a single base off, so this may be a read error. The CDR3 region has the DNA TGTGCCAGCAGTTACGGCCCGGGACTAGCGGGGGCCCCACCCCCCTACGAGCAGTACTTC. It is translated as CASSYGPGLAGAPPPYEQYF. The V call is TRBV12-3 or TRBV12-4, the J call TRBJ2-7; 14 bases match TRBD2. The CDR3 covers 20 residues. V was clipped by 4 bases and J by 2 bases; unmatched bases: 16.

There are a few counts of this clonotype. V gene TRBV12-3 or TRBV12-4 combines with J gene TRBJ1-5, with D maybe TRBD1 (6 bases). V was clipped by 2 bases and J by 3 bases, with 11 bases between them. The CDR3 extends over 15 amino acids. The CDR3 coding sequence is TGTGCCAGCAGTTTACTTGGGGGCGTCAATCAGCCCCAGCATTTT. Amino acid sequence: CASSLLGGVNQPQHF.

Note on this clonotype: The junction departs from germline at one end; a sequencing error may be responsible. The chain links TRBV6-2 or TRBV6-3 to TRBJ2-6; perhaps D is TRBD1 or TRBD2 (5 bases each). The germline gives CDR1 MNHEY, CDR2 SVGEGT. This CDR3 has 16 amino acids. DNA of the CDR3: TGTGCCAGCAGTGACAAACGGGGCTCTCGGGCCAACGTCCTGACTTTC. Translating it yields CASSDKRGSRANVLTF.

This clonotype was seen a handful of times. This chain connects TRBV20-1 to TRBJ1-5; D gene ambiguous. Germline CDR1 is DFQATT and CDR2 is SNEGSKA (reference sequence). The length of the CDR3 is 15 residues. V was cut by 3 bases and J by 2 bases, with 14 bases left in between. The CDR3 sequence is CSASQPGYRNQPQHF. CDR3 sequence (DNA): TGCAGTGCTAGTCAGCCGGGGTACCGCAATCAGCCCCAGCATTTT.

This clonotype was found once. The chain combines TRBV9 with TRBJ2-7, with TRBD1 matching over 9 bases. The length of the CDR3 is 14 residues. Germline assignment: CDR1 SGDLS and CDR2 YYNGEE. After removal of 0 bases from V and 5 bases from J, the junction contained 3 bases not matched to a gene. This CDR3 is CASSVAGQGHEQYF. DNA of the CDR3: TGTGCCAGCAGCGTAGCGGGACAGGGCCACGAGCAGTACTTC.

Turning to this clonotype: A much larger clone differs by one base, so this may be a read error. The chain combines TRBV12-3 or TRBV12-4 with TRBJ1-1, with D uncertain. V was clipped by 7 bases and J by 2 bases, with 14 bases between them. CDR3 length: 14 amino acids. CDR3 coding DNA: TGTGCCAGCACTATAACGGGTCGTAACACTGAAGCTTTCTTT. This translates into CASTITGRNTEAFF.